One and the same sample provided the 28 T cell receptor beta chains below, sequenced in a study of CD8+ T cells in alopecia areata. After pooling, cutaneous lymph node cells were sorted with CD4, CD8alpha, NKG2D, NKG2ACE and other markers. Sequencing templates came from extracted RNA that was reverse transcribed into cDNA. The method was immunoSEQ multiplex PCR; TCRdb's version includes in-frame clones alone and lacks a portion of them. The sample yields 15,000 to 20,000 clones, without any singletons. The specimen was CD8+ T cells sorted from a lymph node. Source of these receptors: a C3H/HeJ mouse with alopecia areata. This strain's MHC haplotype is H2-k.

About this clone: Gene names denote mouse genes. This CDR3 reads CTCSAEDRDTGQLYF. CDR3 DNA (partial): TGCACCTGCAGTGCAGAGGACAGGGACACCGGG. The chain uses TRBV1 and TRBJ2-2; 8 positions agree with TRBD1. The read gets to within 4 residues of the CDR3 end, and the germline J gene fills in the rest. The J segment lost 3 bases and the V segment lost 0 bases, leaving 0 bases of the junction unmatched. Germline values: CDR1 NSQYPW, CDR2 LRSPGD (reference sequence). This CDR3 spans 15 amino acids.

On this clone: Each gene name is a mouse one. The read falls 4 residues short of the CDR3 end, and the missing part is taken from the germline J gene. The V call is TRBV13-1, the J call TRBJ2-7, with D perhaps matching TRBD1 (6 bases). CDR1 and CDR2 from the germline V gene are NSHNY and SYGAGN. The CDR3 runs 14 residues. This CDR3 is CASSDGTGQHEQYF. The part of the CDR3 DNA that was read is TGTGCCAGCAGTGATGGAACAGGGCAGCAT.

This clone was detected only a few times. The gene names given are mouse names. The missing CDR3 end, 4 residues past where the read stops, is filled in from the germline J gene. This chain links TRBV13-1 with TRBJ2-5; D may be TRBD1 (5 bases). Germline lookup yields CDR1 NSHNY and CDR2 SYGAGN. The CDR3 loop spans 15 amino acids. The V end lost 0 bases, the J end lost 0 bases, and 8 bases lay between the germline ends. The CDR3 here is CASSDAGFNQDTQYF. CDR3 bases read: TGTGCCAGCAGTGATGCAGGGTTTAACCAAGAC.

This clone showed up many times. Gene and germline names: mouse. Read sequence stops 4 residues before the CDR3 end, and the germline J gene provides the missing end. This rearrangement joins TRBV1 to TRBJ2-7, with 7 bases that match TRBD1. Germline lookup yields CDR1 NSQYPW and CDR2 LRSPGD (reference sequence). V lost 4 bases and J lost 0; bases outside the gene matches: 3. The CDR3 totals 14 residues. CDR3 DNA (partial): TGCACCTGCAGTGAGACAGGGCCCTCCTAT. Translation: CTCSETGPSY. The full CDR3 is CTCSETGPSYEQYF. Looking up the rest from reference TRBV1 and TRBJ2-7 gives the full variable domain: VTLLEQNPRWRLVPRGQAVNLRCILKNSQYPWMSWYQQDLQKQLQWLFTLRSPGDKEVKSLPGADYLATRVTDTELRLQVANMSQGRTLYCTCSETGPSYEQYFGPGTRLTVL.

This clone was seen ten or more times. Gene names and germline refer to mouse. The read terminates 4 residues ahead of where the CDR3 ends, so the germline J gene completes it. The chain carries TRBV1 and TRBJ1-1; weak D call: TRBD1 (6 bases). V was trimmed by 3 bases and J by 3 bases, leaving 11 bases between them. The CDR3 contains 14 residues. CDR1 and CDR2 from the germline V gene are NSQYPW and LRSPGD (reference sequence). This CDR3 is CTCSAPEGDTEVFF. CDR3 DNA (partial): TGCACCTGCAGTGCTCCGGAGGGGGACACA.

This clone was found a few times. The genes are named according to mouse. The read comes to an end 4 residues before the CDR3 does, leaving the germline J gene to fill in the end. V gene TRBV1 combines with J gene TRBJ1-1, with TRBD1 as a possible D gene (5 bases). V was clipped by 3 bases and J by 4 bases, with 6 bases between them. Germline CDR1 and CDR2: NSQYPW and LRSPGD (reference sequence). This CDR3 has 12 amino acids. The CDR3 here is CTCSAQGTEVFF. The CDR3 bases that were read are TGCACCTGCAGTGCTCAGGGCACA. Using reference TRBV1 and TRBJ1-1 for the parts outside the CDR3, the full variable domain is VTLLEQNPRWRLVPRGQAVNLRCILKNSQYPWMSWYQQDLQKQLQWLFTLRSPGDKEVKSLPGADYLATRVTDTELRLQVANMSQGRTLYCTCSAQGTEVFFGKGTRLTVV.

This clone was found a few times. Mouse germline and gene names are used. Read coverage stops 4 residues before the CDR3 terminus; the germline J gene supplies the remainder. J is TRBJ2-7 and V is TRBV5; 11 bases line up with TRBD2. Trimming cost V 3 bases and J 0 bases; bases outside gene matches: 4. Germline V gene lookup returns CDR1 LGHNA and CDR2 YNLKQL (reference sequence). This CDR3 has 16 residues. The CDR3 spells CASSHPGLGDSYEQYF. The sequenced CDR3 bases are TGTGCCAGCAGCCATCCGGGACTGGGGGACTCCTAT.

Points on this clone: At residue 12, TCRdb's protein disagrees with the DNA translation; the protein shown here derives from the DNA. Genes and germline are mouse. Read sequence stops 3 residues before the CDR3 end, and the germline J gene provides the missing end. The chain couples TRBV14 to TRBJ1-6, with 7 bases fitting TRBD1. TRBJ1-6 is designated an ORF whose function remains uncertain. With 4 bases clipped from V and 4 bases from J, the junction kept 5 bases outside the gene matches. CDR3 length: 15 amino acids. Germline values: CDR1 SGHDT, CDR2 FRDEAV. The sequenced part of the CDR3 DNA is TGTGCCAGCAGTATTCGACAGGGATATAATTCGCCC. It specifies CASSIRQGYNSP. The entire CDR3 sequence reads CASSIRQGYNSPLYF.

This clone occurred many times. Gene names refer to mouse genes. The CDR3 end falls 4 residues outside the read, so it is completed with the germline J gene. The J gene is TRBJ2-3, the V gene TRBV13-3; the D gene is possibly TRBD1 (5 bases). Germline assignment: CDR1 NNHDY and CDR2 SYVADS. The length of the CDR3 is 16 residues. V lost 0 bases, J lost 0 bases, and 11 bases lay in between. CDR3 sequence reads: CASSDALTASAETLYF. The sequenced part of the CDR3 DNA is TGTGCCAGCAGTGATGCACTGACAGCTAGTGCAGAA.

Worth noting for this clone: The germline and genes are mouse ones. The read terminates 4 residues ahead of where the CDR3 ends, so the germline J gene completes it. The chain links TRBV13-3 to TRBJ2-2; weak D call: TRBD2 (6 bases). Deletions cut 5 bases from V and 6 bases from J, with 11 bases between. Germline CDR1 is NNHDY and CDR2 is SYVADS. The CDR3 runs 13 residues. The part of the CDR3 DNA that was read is TGTGCCAGCAGGGATCGGGGGGCCGGG. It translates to CASRDRGAG. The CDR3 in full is CASRDRGAGQLYF.

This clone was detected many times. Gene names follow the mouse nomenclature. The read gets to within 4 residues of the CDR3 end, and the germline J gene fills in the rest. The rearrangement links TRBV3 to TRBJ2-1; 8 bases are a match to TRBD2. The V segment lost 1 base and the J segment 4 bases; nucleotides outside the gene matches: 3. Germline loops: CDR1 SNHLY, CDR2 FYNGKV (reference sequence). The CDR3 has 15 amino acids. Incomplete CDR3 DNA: TGTGCCAGCAGCTTAGAGTCTGGGGGGTATGCT. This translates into CASSLESGGYA. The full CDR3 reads CASSLESGGYAEQFF.

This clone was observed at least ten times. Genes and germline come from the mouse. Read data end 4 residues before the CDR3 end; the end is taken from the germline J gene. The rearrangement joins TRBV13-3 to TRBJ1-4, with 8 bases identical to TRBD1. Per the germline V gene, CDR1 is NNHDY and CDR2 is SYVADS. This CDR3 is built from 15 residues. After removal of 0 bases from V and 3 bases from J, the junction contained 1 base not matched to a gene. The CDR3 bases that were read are TGTGCCAGCAGTGATGCAGGGGGCGCCAACGAA. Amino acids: CASSDAGGANE. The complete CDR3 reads CASSDAGGANERLFF.

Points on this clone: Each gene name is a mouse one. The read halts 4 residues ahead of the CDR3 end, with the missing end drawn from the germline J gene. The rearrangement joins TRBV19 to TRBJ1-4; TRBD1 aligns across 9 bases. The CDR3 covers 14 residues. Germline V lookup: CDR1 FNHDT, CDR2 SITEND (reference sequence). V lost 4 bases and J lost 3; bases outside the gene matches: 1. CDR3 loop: CASSGQGPNERLFF. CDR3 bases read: TGTGCCAGCAGTGGACAGGGGCCCAACGAA.

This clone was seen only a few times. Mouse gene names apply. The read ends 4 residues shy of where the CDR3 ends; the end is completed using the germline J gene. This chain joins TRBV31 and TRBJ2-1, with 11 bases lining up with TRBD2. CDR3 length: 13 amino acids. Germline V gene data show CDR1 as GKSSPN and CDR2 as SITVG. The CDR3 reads CAWSRDWGAEQFF. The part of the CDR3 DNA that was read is TGTGCCTGGAGTCGGGACTGGGGGGCT.

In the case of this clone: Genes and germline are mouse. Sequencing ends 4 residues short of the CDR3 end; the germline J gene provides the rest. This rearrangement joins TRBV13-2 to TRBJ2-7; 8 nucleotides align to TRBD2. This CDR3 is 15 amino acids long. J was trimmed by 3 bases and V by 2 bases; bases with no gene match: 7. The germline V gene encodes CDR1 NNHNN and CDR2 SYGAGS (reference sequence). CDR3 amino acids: CASGEIRDWNYEQYF. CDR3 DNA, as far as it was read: TGTGCCAGCGGTGAGATCCGGGACTGGAACTAT.

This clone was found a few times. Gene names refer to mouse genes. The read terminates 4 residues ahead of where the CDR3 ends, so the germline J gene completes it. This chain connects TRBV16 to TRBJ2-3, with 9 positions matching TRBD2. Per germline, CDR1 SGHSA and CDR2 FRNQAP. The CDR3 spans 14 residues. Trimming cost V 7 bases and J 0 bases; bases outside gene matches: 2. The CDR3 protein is CASKTGGSAETLYF. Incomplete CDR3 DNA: TGTGCAAGCAAGACTGGGGGTAGTGCAGAA.

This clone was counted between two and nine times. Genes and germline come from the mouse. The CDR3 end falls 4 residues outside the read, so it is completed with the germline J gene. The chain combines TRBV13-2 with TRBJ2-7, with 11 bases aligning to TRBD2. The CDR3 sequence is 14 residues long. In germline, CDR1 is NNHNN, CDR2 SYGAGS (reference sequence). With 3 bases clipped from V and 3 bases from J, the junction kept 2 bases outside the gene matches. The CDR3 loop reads CASGGTGGNYEQYF. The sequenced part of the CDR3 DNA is TGTGCCAGCGGTGGGACTGGGGGGAACTAT.

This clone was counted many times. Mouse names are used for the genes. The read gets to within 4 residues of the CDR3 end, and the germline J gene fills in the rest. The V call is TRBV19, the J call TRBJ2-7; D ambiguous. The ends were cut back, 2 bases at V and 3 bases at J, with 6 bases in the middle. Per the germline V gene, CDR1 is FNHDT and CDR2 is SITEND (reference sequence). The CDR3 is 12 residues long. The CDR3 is CASSILGYEQYF. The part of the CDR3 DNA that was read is TGTGCCAGCAGTATTTTGGGCTAT.

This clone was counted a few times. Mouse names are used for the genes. The chain's CDR3 is CASSIGGREDTQYF. CDR3 bases read: TGTGCCAGCAGTATAGGGGGCAGGGAAGAC. This rearrangement joins TRBV19 to TRBJ2-5; D may be TRBD1 or TRBD2 (5 bases each). The read halts 4 residues ahead of the CDR3 end, with the missing end drawn from the germline J gene. This CDR3 is 14 amino acids long. From germline, CDR1 is FNHDT and CDR2 SITEND (reference sequence).

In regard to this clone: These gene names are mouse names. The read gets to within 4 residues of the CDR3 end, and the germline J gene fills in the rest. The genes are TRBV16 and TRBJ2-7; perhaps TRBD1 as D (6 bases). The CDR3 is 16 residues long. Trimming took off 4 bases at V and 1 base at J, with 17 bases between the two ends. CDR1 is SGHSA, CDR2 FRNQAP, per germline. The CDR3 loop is CASSSTKDSKSYEQYF. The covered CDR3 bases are TGTGCAAGCAGCTCCACCAAGGACAGCAAATCCTAT.

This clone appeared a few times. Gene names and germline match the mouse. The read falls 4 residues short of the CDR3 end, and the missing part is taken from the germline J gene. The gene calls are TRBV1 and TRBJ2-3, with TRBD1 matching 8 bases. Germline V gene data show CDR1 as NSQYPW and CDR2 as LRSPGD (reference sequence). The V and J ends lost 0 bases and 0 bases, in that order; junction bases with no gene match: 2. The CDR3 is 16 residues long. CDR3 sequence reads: CTCSAEDRASAETLYF. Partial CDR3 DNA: TGCACCTGCAGTGCAGAGGACAGGGCTAGTGCAGAA.

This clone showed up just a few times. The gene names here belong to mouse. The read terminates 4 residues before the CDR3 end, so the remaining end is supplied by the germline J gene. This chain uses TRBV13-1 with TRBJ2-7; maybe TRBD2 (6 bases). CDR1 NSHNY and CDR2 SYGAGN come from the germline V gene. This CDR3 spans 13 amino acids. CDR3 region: CASSDQLGYEQYF. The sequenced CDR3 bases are TGTGCCAGCAGTGATCAACTGGGTTAT.

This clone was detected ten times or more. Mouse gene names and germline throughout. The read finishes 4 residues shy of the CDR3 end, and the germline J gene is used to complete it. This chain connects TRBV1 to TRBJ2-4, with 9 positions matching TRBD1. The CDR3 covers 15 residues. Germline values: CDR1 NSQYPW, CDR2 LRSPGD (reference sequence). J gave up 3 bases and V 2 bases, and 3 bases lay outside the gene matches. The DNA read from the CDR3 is TGCACCTGCAGTGCACTGGGACAGGGCCAAAAC. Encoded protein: CTCSALGQGQN. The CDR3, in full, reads CTCSALGQGQNTLYF. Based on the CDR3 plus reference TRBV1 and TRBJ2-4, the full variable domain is VTLLEQNPRWRLVPRGQAVNLRCILKNSQYPWMSWYQQDLQKQLQWLFTLRSPGDKEVKSLPGADYLATRVTDTELRLQVANMSQGRTLYCTCSALGQGQNTLYFGAGTRLSVL.

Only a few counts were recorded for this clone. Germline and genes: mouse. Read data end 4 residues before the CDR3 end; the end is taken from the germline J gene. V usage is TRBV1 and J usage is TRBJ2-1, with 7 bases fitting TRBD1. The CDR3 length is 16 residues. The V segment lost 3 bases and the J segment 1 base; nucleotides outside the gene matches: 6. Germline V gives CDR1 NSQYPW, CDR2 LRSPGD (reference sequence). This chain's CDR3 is CTCSARQGSNYAEQFF. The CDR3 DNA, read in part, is TGCACCTGCAGTGCCCGACAGGGATCGAACTATGCT.

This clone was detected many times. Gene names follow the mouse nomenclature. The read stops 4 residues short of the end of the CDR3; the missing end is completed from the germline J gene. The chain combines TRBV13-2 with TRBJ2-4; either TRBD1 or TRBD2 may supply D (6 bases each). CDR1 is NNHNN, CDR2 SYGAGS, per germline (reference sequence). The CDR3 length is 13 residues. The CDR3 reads CASGGGRENTLYF. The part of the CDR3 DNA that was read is TGTGCCAGCGGTGGGGGGCGCGAAAAC.

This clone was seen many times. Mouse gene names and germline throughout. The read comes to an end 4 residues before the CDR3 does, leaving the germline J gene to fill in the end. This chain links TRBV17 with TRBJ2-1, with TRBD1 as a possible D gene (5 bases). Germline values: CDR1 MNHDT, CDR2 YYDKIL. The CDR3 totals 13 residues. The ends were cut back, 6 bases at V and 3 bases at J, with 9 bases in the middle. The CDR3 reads CASSSDSYAEQFF. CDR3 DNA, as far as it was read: TGTGCTAGCAGCTCCGACAGCTATGCT.

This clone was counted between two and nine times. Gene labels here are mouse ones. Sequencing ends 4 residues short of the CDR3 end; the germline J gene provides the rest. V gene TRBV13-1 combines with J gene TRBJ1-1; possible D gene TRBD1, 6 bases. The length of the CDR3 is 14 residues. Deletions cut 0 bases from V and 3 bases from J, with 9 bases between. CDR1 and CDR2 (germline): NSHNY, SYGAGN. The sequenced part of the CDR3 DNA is TGTGCCAGCAGTGATGAACAGGGCTACACA. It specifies CASSDEQGYT. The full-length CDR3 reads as CASSDEQGYTEVFF.

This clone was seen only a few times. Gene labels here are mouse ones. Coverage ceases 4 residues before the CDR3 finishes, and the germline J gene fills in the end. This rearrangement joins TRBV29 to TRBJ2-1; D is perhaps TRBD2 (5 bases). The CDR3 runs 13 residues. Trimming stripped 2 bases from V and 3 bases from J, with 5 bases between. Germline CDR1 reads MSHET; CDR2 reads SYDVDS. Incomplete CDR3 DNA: TGTGCTAGCAGTTTAACTGGCTATGCT. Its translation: CASSLTGYA. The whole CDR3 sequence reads CASSLTGYAEQFF. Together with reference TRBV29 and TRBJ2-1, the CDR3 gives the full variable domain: DMKVTQMPRYLIKRMGENVLLECGQDMSHETMYWYRQDPGLGLQLIYISYDVDSNSEGDIPKGYRVSRKKREHFSLILDSAKTNQTSVYFCASSLTGYAEQFFGPGTRLTVL.